A single sample gave rise to the 25 T cell receptor beta chains below, sequenced in a study of control samples from healthy donors and cancer patients. Clones were read by immunoSEQ multiplex PCR, and TCRdb kept only the in-frame ones, dropping some. The sample has over 100,000 clones; around 92% are singletons. Material: blood. These receptors all come from a woman aged 50 to 60 in good health.

The chain uses TRBV5-4 and TRBJ2-1, with 10 bases aligning to TRBD2. This CDR3 is 15 amino acids long. The V segment lost 2 bases and the J segment 6 bases; nucleotides outside the gene matches: 5. Germline V lookup: CDR1 SGHNT, CDR2 YYREEE (reference sequence). CDR3: CASSLQRGGGNEQFF. In DNA, the CDR3 is TGTGCCAGCAGCTTACAGCGGGGGGGTGGCAATGAGCAGTTCTTC.

This clone was counted between two and nine times. V and J are TRBV5-6 and TRBJ1-2; possible D gene TRBD1, 5 bases. V was clipped by 0 bases and J by 3 bases, with 15 bases between them. Germline CDR1 reads SGHDT; CDR2 reads YYEEEE. The CDR3 length is 16 residues. CDR3: CASSLVRGGSDYGYTF. The CDR3 DNA is TGTGCCAGCAGCTTGGTTAGGGGAGGGAGTGACTATGGCTACACCTTC.

V is TRBV28 and J is TRBJ1-5; no reliable D call. V was trimmed by 3 bases and J by 4 bases, leaving 4 bases between them. The length of the CDR3 is 12 residues. The germline CDR1 and CDR2 sequences are MDHEN and SYDVKM. The CDR3 spells CASSLKNQPQHF. In DNA form, the CDR3 reads TGTGCCAGCAGTTTGAAGAATCAGCCCCAGCATTTT.

The rearrangement uses TRBV3-1 (or the pseudogene TRBV3-2) and TRBJ1-5, with D possibly TRBD1 on 6 matching bases. Trimming took off 8 bases at V and 2 bases at J, with 22 bases between the two ends. The germline CDR1 and CDR2 sequences are LGHDT and YNNKEL (reference sequence). The CDR3 consists of 17 residues. This chain's CDR3 is CASGVGGLRHGNQPQHF. DNA for the CDR3: TGTGCCAGCGGCGTGGGGGGGCTGAGGCATGGCAATCAGCCCCAGCATTTT.

V is TRBV6-6 and J is TRBJ1-3; TRBD1 matches 9 bases. V dropped 6 bases and J dropped 9; count of bases not matched to a gene: 9. The germline CDR1 and CDR2 sequences are MNHNY and SVGAGI (reference sequence). The CDR3 sequence is 14 residues long. CDR3 bases: TGTGCCAGCAGGGGACAGGGAGAGGTGGCCACCATATATTTT. Encoded protein: CASRGQGEVATIYF.

The chain links TRBV29-1 to TRBJ1-2; 10 bases fit TRBD1. Germline V CDR1 and CDR2: SQVTM, ANQGSEA. Trimming at V came to 3 bases and at J to 4 bases, leaving 5 bases not matched to a gene. This CDR3 contains 14 residues. DNA of the CDR3: TGCAGCGTTGAGCGGGGGACAGGGGTCTATGGCTACACCTTC. It specifies CSVERGTGVYGYTF.

The chain uses TRBV6-2 or TRBV6-3 and TRBJ1-2; D is unclear. This CDR3 has 13 residues. The germline gives CDR1 MNHEY, CDR2 SVGEGT. V was clipped by 3 bases and J by 4 bases, with 9 bases between them. In DNA form, the CDR3 reads TGTGCCAGCAGTTATCGAGAGGGCTATGGCTACACCTTC. The encoded protein is CASSYREGYGYTF.

The sample holds one count of this clone. The genes are TRBV18 and TRBJ2-1, with 7 bases identical to TRBD2. The CDR3 runs to 18 residues. Germline assignment: CDR1 KGHSH and CDR2 LQKENI. V dropped 0 bases and J dropped 0; count of bases not matched to a gene: 8. Here the CDR3 reads CASSPPTGRGSSYNEQFF. DNA of the CDR3: TGTGCCAGCTCACCACCGACCGGCCGCGGGAGCTCCTACAATGAGCAGTTCTTC.

In the case of this clone: This sample also contains other DNA sequences that code for the same CDR3. The gene calls are TRBV19 and TRBJ1-5; D is unresolved. Germline-derived CDR1 and CDR2 are LNHDA and SQIVND (reference sequence). This CDR3 is 14 amino acids long. Trimming pared 0 bases from V and 2 bases from J, leaving 5 bases between. CDR3 sequence reads: CASSIDRGNQPQHF. The DNA for the CDR3 is TGTGCCAGTAGTATAGATCGAGGCAATCAGCCCCAGCATTTT.

The CDR3 sequence is CSVADRNNQPQHF. The CDR3 DNA is TGCAGCGTTGCGGACAGAAACAATCAGCCCCAGCATTTT. J is TRBJ1-5 and V is TRBV29-1; possible D gene TRBD1, 6 bases. Germline lookup yields CDR1 SQVTM and CDR2 ANQGSEA. The CDR3 has 13 residues. V lost 4 bases and J 3 bases, leaving 10 bases between the germline ends. Full variable domain (missing parts from reference TRBV29-1 and TRBJ1-5): SAVISQKPSRDICQRGTSLTIQCQVDSQVTMMFWYRQQPGQSLTLIATANQGSEATYESGFVIDKFPISRPNLTFSTLTVSNMSPEDSSIYLCSVADRNNQPQHFGDGTRLSIL.

The V gene is TRBV29-1, the J gene TRBJ2-3; D is undetermined. V lost 4 bases and J lost 3, with 14 bases in between. This CDR3 is built from 14 residues. Germline V gene data show CDR1 as SQVTM and CDR2 as ANQGSEA. The CDR3 loop is CSVAPLRKTDTQYF. The CDR3 DNA reads TGCAGCGTTGCCCCGTTGAGAAAGACAGATACGCAGTATTTT.

This sequence joins TRBV10-3 and TRBJ1-2; D might be TRBD1 (5 bases). The CDR3 contains 13 residues. Germline lookup yields CDR1 ENHRY and CDR2 SYGVKD. V was trimmed by 8 bases and J by 4 bases, leaving 14 bases between them. The CDR3 DNA is TGTGCCATCTCGGACGGGGGGACCTATGGCTACACCTTC. Protein: CAISDGGTYGYTF.

J is TRBJ1-2 and V is TRBV2; TRBD1 aligns across 12 bases. The germline V gene has CDR1 SNHLY and CDR2 FYNNEI. Trimming took 7 bases from V and 5 from J; bases not matched to a gene: 8. CDR3 length: 15 residues. CDR3: CASTGTGGFRYGYTF. For the CDR3, the DNA is TGTGCCAGCACCGGGACAGGGGGCTTTCGGTATGGCTACACCTTC. Combining the CDR3 with reference TRBV2 and TRBJ1-2 gives the whole variable domain EPEVTQTPSHQVTQMGQEVILRCVPISNHLYFYWYRQILGQKVEFLVSFYNNEISEKSEIFDDQFSVERPDGSNFTLKIRSTKLEDSAMYFCASTGTGGFRYGYTFGSGTRLTVV.

Of note for this clone: The germline gene is not matched at one end of the junction; a read error may be the cause. The chain is built from TRBV15 and TRBJ1-4, with D possibly matching TRBD1 (5 bases). The V gene's germline CDR1 is LNHNV and CDR2 YYDKDF (reference sequence). This CDR3 is built from 13 residues. The chain's CDR3 is CATGRLGGEKLFF. CDR3 nucleotides: TGTGCCACCGGCAGACTGGGGGGGGAAAAACTGTTTTTT.

The chain combines TRBV28 with TRBJ1-2; tentative D call: TRBD1 (6 bases). Per the germline V gene, CDR1 is MDHEN and CDR2 is SYDVKM. V lost 6 bases to trimming and J lost 6 bases, with 11 bases between them. This CDR3 has 12 amino acids. CDR3 loop: CASRNRVDGYTF. The DNA for the CDR3 is TGTGCCAGCAGAAACAGGGTCGATGGCTACACCTTC.

V usage is TRBV28 and J usage is TRBJ1-1, with D possibly TRBD1 on 5 matching bases. Trimming removed 5 bases from V and 11 bases from J, with 27 bases in between. This CDR3 contains 16 residues. Germline CDR1 MDHEN, CDR2 SYDVKM. The CDR3 region is CASSLVTLQGRLAAFF. In DNA, the CDR3 is TGTGCCAGCAGTCTCGTTACATTGCAGGGTCGGTTAGCGGCTTTCTTT.

CDR3 loop: CASSDLGGGVFF. DNA of the CDR3: TGTGCCAGCAGCGACCTCGGGGGTGGGGTGTTTTTT. The chain recombines TRBV2 with TRBJ2-2, with D maybe TRBD2 (6 bases). Trimming pared 6 bases from V and 15 bases from J, leaving 17 bases between. This CDR3 has 12 residues. Per the germline V gene, CDR1 is SNHLY and CDR2 is FYNNEI.

This chain links TRBV18 with TRBJ2-7; 7 bases agree with TRBD1. Germline values: CDR1 KGHSH, CDR2 LQKENI. The CDR3 extends over 14 amino acids. With V trimmed by 5 bases and J by 6 bases, 10 bases remained unmatched. The CDR3 DNA follows: TGTGCCAGCTCATCCAACACAGGGGCGTCCGAGCAGTACTTC. Protein: CASSSNTGASEQYF.

This clone was observed once. The chain couples TRBV18 to TRBJ1-2, with a possible D match to TRBD1 (5 bases). Germline V gene lookup returns CDR1 KGHSH and CDR2 LQKENI. The CDR3 consists of 13 residues. V lost 4 bases, J lost 3 bases, and 9 bases lay in between. The CDR3 DNA reads as TGTGCCAGCTCACAAGGGGTTGACTATGGCTACACCTTC. Its protein is CASSQGVDYGYTF.

The chain has TRBV7-9 and TRBJ2-1; D possibly matches TRBD1 or TRBD2 (5 bases each). Trimming took off 5 bases at V and 2 bases at J, with 22 bases between the two ends. The CDR3 runs 18 residues. CDR1 and CDR2 from the germline V gene are SEHNR and FQNEAQ (reference sequence). The CDR3 region is CASSKRGVTGNTYNEQFF. The CDR3, as DNA: TGTGCCAGCAGCAAACGAGGGGTTACGGGGAACACCTACAATGAGCAGTTCTTC.

The V gene is TRBV19, the J gene TRBJ1-3, with D perhaps matching TRBD1 (5 bases). Per the germline V gene, CDR1 is LNHDA and CDR2 is SQIVND (reference sequence). The CDR3 spans 14 residues. Between the trimmed V and J ends, which lost 10 bases and 0 bases, there was a span of 13 bases. CDR3 loop: CATQGSSSGNTIYF. The DNA for the CDR3 is TGTGCCACCCAGGGATCTAGCTCTGGAAACACCATATATTTT.

The genes are TRBV6-6 and TRBJ2-2; D unresolved. Germline CDR1 is MNHNY and CDR2 is SVGAGI (reference sequence). The CDR3 contains 11 residues. Trimming took 4 bases from V and 6 from J, leaving 3 bases between them. The CDR3 here is CASSLAGELFF. For the CDR3, the DNA is TGTGCCAGCAGTTTAGCCGGGGAGCTGTTTTTT.

The rearrangement links TRBV18 to TRBJ2-2; D gene uncertain. The germline V gene has CDR1 KGHSH and CDR2 LQKENI. The V gene lost 0 bases and the J gene lost 7 bases, with 9 bases spanning the gap. The CDR3 is made up of 14 amino acids. The CDR3 DNA reads TGTGCCAGCTCACCACCTGTACCTGGCGGGGAGCTGTTTTTT. Translation: CASSPPVPGGELFF.

The V gene is TRBV30, the J gene TRBJ2-7; 12 bases fit TRBD2. This CDR3 contains 14 residues. From germline, CDR1 is GTSNPN and CDR2 SVGIG (reference sequence). The ends lost 0 bases at V and 6 bases at J; junction bases unmatched: 3. CDR3 protein: CAWSVLAGGGEQYF. CDR3 sequence (DNA): TGTGCCTGGAGTGTACTAGCGGGGGGCGGCGAGCAGTACTTC.

The chain carries TRBV19 and TRBJ2-7, with TRBD1 matching 8 bases. The V and J ends lost 10 bases and 2 bases, in that order; junction bases with no gene match: 10. CDR3 length: 14 residues. Germline assignment: CDR1 LNHDA and CDR2 SQIVND (reference sequence). The CDR3 loop reads CATTQQGGTYEQYF. The CDR3 bases are TGTGCCACCACCCAACAGGGGGGAACCTACGAGCAGTACTTC.